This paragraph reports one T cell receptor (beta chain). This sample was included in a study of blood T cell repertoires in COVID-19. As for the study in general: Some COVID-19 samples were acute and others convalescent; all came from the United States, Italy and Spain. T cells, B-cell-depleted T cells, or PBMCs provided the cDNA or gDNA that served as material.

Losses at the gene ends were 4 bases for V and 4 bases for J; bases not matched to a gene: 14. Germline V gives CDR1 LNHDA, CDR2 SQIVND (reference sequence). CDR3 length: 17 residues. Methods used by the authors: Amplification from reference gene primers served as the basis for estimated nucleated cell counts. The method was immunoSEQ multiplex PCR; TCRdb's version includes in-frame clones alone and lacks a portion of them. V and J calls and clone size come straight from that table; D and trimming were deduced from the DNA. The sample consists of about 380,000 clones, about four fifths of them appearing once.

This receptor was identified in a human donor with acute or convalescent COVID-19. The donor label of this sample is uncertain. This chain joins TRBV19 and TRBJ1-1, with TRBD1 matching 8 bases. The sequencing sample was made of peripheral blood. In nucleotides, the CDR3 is TGTGCCAGTAGTACCCACCGGGCAGGGGGCGGGAGCACTGAAGCTTTCTTT. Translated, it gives CASSTHRAGGGSTEAFF.